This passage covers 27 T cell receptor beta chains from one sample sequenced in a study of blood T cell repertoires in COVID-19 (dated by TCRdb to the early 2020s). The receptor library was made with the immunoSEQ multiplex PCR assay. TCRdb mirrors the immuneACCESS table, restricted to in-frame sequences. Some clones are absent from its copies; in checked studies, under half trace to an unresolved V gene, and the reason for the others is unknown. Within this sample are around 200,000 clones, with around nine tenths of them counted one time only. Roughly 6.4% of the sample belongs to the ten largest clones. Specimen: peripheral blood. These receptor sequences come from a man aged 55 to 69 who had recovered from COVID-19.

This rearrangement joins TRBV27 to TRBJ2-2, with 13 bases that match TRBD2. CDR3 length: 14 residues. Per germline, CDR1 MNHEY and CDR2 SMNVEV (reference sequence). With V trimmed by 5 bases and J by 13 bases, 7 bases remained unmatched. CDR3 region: CASSIRTSGGLLFF. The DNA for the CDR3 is TGTGCCAGCAGTATCCGGACTAGCGGGGGTCTGCTGTTTTTT.

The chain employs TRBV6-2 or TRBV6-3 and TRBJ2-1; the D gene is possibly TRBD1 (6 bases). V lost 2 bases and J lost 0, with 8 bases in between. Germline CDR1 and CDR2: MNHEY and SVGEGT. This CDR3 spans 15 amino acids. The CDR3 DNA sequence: TGTGCCAGCAGTTACGGGGGCACCTCCTACAATGAGCAGTTCTTC. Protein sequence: CASSYGGTSYNEQFF.

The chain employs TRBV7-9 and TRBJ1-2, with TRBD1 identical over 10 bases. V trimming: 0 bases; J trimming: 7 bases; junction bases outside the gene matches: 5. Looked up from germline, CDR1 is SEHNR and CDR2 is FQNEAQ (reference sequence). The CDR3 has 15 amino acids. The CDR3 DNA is TGTGCCAGCAGCTTAGCTCGGGACAGGGGAGCTGGCTACACCTTC. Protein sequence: CASSLARDRGAGYTF.

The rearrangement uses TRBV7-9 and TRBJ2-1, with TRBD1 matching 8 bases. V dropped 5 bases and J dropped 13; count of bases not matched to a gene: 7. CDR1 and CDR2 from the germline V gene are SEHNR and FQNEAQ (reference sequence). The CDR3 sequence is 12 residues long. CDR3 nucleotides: TGTGCCAGCAGCAACCCCGGACAGGGTCAGTTCTTC. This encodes CASSNPGQGQFF.

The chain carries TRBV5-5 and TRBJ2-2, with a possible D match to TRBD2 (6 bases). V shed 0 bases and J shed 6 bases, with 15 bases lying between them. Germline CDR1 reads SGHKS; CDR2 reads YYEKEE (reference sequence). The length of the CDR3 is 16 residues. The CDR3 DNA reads TGTGCCAGCAGCTTGGCCGTTGCATGGGGGGCCGGGGAGCTGTTTTTT. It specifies CASSLAVAWGAGELFF.

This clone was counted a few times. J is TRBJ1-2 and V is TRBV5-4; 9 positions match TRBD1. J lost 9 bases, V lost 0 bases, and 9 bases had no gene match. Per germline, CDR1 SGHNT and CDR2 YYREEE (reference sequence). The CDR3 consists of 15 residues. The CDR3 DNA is TGTGCCAGCAGCTTGGGTGGGGGACAGGGTCAACGCTACACCTTC. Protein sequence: CASSLGGGQGQRYTF.

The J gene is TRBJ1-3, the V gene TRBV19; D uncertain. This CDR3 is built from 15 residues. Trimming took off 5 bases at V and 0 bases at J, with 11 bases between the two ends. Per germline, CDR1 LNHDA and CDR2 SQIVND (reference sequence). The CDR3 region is CASSPLSNSGNTIYF. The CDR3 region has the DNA TGTGCCAGTAGTCCTCTCTCTAACTCTGGAAACACCATATATTTT. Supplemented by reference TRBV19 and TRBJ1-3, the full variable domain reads DGGITQSPKYLFRKEGQNVTLSCEQNLNHDAMYWYRQDPGQGLRLIYYSQIVNDFQKGDIAEGYSVSREKKESFPLTVTSAQKNPTAFYLCASSPLSNSGNTIYFGEGSWLTVV.

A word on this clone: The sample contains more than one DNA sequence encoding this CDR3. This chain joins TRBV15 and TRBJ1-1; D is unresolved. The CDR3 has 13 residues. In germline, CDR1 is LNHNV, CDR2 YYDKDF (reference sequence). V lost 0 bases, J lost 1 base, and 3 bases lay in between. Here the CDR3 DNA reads TGTGCCACCAGCAGAGATCAGAACACTGAAGCTTTCTTT. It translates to CATSRDQNTEAFF.

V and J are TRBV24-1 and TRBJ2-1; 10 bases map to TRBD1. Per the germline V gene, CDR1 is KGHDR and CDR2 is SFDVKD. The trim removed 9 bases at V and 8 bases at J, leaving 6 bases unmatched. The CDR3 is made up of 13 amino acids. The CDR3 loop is CATQTGGKDEQFF. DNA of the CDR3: TGTGCCACCCAGACAGGGGGCAAGGATGAGCAGTTCTTC.

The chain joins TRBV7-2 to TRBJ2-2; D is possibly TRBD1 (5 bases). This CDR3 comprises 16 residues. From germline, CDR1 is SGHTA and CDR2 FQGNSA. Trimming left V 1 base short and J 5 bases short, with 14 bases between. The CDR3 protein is CASSLVTGLWTGELFF. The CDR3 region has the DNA TGTGCCAGCAGCTTAGTAACAGGCCTCTGGACCGGGGAGCTGTTTTTT.

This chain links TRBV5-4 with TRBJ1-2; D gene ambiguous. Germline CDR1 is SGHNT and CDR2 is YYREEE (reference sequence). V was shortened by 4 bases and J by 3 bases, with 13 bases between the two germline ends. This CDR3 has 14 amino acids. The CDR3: CASSRETTDYGYTF. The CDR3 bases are TGTGCCAGCAGCCGTGAGACAACGGACTATGGCTACACCTTC.

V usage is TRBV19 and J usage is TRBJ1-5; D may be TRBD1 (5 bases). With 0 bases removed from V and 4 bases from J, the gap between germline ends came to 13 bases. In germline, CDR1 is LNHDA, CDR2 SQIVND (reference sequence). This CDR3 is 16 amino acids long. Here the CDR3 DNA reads TGTGCCAGTAGTATAGATCCGGGCAGGGCTAATCAGCCCCAGCATTTT. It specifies CASSIDPGRANQPQHF.

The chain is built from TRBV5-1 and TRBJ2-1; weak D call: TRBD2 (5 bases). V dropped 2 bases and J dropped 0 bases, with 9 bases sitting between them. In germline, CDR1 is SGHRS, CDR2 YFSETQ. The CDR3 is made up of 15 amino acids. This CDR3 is CASSLEGNSYNEQFF. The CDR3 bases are TGCGCCAGCAGCTTAGAGGGAAACTCCTACAATGAGCAGTTCTTC.

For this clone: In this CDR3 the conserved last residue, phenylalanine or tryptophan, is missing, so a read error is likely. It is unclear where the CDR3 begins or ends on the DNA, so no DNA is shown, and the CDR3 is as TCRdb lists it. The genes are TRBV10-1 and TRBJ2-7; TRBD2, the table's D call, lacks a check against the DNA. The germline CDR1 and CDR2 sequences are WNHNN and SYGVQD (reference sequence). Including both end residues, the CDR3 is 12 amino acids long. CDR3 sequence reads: CASSEEIGGTGI.

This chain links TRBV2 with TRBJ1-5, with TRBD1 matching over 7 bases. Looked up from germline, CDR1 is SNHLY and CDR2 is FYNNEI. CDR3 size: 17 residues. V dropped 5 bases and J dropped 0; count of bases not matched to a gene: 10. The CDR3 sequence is CASSHPEGALSNQPQHF. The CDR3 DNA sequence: TGTGCCAGCAGTCATCCAGAGGGGGCTCTTAGCAATCAGCCCCAGCATTTT.

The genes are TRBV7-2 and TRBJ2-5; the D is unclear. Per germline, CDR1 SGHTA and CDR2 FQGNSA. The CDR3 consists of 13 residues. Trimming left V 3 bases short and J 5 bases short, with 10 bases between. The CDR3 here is CASSFNAIETQYF. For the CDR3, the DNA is TGTGCCAGCAGCTTTAACGCTATTGAGACCCAGTACTTC. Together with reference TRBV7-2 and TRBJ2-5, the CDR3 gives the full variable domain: GAGVSQSPSNKVTEKGKDVELRCDPISGHTALYWYRQSLGQGLEFLIYFQGNSAPDKSGLPSDRFSAERTGGSVSTLTIQRTQQEDSAVYLCASSFNAIETQYFGPGTRLLVL.

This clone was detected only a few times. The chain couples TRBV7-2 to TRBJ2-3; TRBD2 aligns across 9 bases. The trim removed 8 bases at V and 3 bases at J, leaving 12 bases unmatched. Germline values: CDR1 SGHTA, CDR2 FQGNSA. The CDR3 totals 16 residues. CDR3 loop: CASLPAGGMRTDTQYF. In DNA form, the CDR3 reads TGTGCCAGCCTCCCAGCGGGGGGAATGAGGACAGATACGCAGTATTTT.

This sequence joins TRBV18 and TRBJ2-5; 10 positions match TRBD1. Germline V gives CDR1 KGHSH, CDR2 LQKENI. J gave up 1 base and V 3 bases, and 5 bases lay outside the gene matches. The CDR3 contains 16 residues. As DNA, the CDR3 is TGTGCCAGCTCACCGGGACAGGGGTTAGGCCAAGAGACCCAGTACTTC. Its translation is CASSPGQGLGQETQYF.

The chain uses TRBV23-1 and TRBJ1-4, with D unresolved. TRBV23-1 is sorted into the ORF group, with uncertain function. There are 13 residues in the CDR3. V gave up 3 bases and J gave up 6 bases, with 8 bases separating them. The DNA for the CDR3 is TGCGCCAGCAGTCAGTCAGAGGATGAAAAACTGTTTTTT. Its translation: CASSQSEDEKLFF.

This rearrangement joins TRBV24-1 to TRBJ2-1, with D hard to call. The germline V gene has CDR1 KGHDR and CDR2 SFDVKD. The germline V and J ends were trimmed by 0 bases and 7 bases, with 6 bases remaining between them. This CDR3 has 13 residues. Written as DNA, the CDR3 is TGTGCCACCAGTGATTTGGACGGGAATGAGCAGTTCTTC. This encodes CATSDLDGNEQFF.

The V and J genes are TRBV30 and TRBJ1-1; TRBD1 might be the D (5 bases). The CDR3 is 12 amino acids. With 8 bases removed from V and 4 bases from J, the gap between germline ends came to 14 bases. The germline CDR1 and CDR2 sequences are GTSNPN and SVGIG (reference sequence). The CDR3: CARDGGFTEAFF. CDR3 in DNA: TGTGCCCGGGACGGAGGCTTCACTGAAGCTTTCTTT.

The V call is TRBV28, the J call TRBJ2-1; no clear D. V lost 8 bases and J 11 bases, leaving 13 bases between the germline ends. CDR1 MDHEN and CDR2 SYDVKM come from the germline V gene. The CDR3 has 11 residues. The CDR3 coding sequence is TGTGCCAGCCCCTCCACTACGCAGCAGTTCTTC. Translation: CASPSTTQQFF.

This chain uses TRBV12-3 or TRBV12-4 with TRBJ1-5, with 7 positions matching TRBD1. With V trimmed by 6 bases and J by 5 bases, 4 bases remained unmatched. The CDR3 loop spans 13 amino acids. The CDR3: CASRSTGDQPQHF. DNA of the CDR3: TGTGCCAGCAGGTCAACAGGGGATCAGCCCCAGCATTTT.

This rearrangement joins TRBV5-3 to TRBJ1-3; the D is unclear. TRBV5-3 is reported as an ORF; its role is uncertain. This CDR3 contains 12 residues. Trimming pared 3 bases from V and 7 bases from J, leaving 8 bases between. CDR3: CARSSTANTIYF. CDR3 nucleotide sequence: TGTGCCAGAAGCTCCACAGCTAACACCATATATTTT.

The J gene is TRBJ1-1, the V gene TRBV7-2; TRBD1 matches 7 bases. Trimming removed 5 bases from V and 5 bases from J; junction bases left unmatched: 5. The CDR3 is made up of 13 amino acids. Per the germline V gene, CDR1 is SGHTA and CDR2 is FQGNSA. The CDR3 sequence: CASSPPGGTEAFF. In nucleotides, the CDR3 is TGTGCCAGCAGCCCACCAGGGGGAACTGAAGCTTTCTTT.

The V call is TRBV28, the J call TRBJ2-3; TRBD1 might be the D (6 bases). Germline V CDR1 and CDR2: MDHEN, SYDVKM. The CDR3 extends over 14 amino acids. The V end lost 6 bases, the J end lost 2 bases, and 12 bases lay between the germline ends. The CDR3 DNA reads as TGTGCCAGCAGCCCCGGGACATTCACAGATACGCAGTATTTT. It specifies CASSPGTFTDTQYF.

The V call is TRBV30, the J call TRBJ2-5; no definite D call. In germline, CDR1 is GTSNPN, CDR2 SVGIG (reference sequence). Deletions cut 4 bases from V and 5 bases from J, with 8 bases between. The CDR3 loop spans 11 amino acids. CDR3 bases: TGTGCCTGGACTGCGGAGGAGACCCAGTACTTC. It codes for CAWTAEETQYF.